This TCR beta chain was captured in a study of regulatory T cells in long-lasting Graves disease. Arm-PCR of CDR3 regions and iRepertoire HTBI primers were the basis on which TCR beta libraries were built. One entry per CDR3 protein, called by TCRdb with MiXCR from the multiplex PCR reads. This sample has 350,000 to 550,000 distinct CDR3 sequences, with around 15% found just once. This sample's time point: newly diagnosed GD, antithyroid drugs for less than 3 months. There was RNA extracted from PBMCs, and the TCR library was made from it. CDR3 length: 18 residues. Germline CDR1 reads MDHEN; CDR2 reads SYDVKM. Trimming cost V 4 bases and J 4 bases; bases outside gene matches: 9. The sample holds many counts of this clonotype. This sample was also put to use in a study of T cells in Graves' hyperthyroidism and ophthalmopathy. That investigation notes: In making diagnoses, clinical symptoms, serum thyroxine and TRAb, thyroid ultrasound and orbital computed tomography were all used.

This rearrangement joins TRBV28 to TRBJ2-2; 13 bases agree with TRBD2. The sample in question was peripheral blood mononuclear cells (PBMCs), obtained at new diagnosis, from a patient treated with antithyroid drugs. The sequence was collected from a woman aged 45 to 65 with Graves disease. The CDR3 loop is CASSYPLRTSGSTGELFF. DNA of the CDR3: TGTGCCAGCAGTTACCCCCTCCGGACTAGCGGGAGCACCGGGGAGCTGTTTTTT. Full variable domain (outside the CDR3, taken from reference TRBV28 and TRBJ2-2): DVKVTQSSRYLVKRTGEKVFLECVQDMDHENMFWYRQDPGLGLRLIYFSYDVKMKEKGDIPEGYSVSREKKERFSLILESASTNQTSMYLCASSYPLRTSGSTGELFFGEGSRLTVL.